Sequencing of this T cell receptor beta chain was carried out in a study of cytomegalovirus exposure and HLA in healthy donors. Study-wide points: Subsequent analysis revealed that first-cohort TCR clusters tended to co-occur in the 120 or so validation repertoires. Cytomegalovirus association was listed for about 180 TCR beta chains.

This CDR3 has 12 amino acids. CDR1 is SGDLS, CDR2 YYNGEE, per germline. V lost 2 bases and J 6 bases, leaving 7 bases between the germline ends. About this clone: Its antigen is unknown.

Here immunoSEQ multiplex PCR was the method, and the copy in TCRdb shows in-frame clones only, minus some. The sample holds over 150,000 clones; nearly 90% are singletons and the top ten take around 10%. The genes are TRBV9 and TRBJ2-3; D remains ambiguous. The sample consisted of PBMCs. This receptor was obtained from a woman aged 18-29 years in good health and CMV-seropositive. The DNA for the CDR3 is TGTGCCAGCAGCGTCATAGCCGATACGCAGTATTTT. This encodes CASSVIADTQYF. The whole variable domain, remainder taken from reference TRBV9 and TRBJ2-3, is DSGVTQTPKHLITATGQRVTLRCSPRSGDLSVYWYQQSLDQGLQFLIQYYNGEERAKGNILERFSAQQFPDLHSELNLSSLELGDSALYFCASSVIADTQYFGPGTRLTVL.